This T cell receptor (beta chain) was captured in a study of spatial heterogeneity in lung cancer. Overall study context: Raw reads contained each unique TCR and UMI combination more than ten times on average.

Time point indicated: sample taken at primary tumor resection. The authors sequenced whole RNA from tumor, nontumor lung or frozen PBMC without sorting. The donors, 70 to 80 patients with untreated early-stage non-small cell lung cancer, provided the samples. This clonotype occurred many times. Little can be read into the size of this beta chain, an off-target read in a library designed for alpha chains. Germline V gives CDR1 KGHSH, CDR2 LQKENI. This CDR3 region has 15 residues. Trimming removed 6 bases from V and 6 bases from J, with 17 bases in between. TCRdb reprocessed the 5' RACE reads with MiXCR, giving one entry per CDR3 protein. The sample has 9,500 to 11,000 distinct CDR3 sequences, about 6.3% seen once.

The rearrangement joins TRBV18 to TRBJ1-4; possibly TRBD1 for D (6 bases). This receptor was obtained from a male donor with early-stage non-small cell lung cancer. Here the sequenced sample was PBMCs, taken at surgery. The DNA of the CDR3 is TGTGCCAGCTCCCTAAGGGGGAGCCGGGATGAAAAACTGTTTTTT. Residues: CASSLRGSRDEKLFF.